The present TCR beta chain was sequenced within a study of blood T cell repertoires in COVID-19. On the study more broadly: PBMCs, B-cell-depleted T cells, or T cells were the source of the cDNA or gDNA that made up the material.

Trimming shortened V by 3 bases and J by 2 bases, and 11 bases separated the two germline ends. The germline gives CDR1 MNHNS, CDR2 SASEGT. The CDR3 has 14 amino acids. Repertoires were generated with immunoSEQ multiplex PCR, while TCRdb's copy carries only in-frame clones and drops some. Of 150,000 to 200,000 clones detected, about 85% appear once; the ten largest clones hold roughly 24%. The chain employs TRBV6-1 and TRBJ2-7; TRBD1 is a possible D gene (5 bases). Sequencing input: peripheral blood. The TCR sequence derives from a man in his sixties with acute or convalescent COVID-19. For the CDR3, the DNA is TGTGCCAGCAGTGATCTCGGACAAGCCTACGAGCAGTACGTC. Its translation: CASSDLGQAYEQYV.